Following are 18 T cell receptor beta chains from one sample sequenced in a study of control samples from healthy donors and cancer patients. Only in-frame clones appear in the TCRdb table, and some are missing; sequencing was by immunoSEQ multiplex PCR. The table has about 120,000 clones, around 89% seen once; the top ten hold 30% to 50%. The sequencing sample was made of blood. All receptors come from a man aged 50-60 years in good health.

Points on this clone: Other DNA variants within this sample encode the same CDR3. The chain links TRBV12-3 or TRBV12-4 to TRBJ1-6; D call uncertain. V was trimmed by 6 bases and J by 7 bases, leaving 7 bases between them. CDR3 length: 12 amino acids. The CDR3 reads CASSLTNSPLHF. The CDR3 region has the DNA TGTGCCAGCAGCCTAACGAATTCACCCCTCCACTTT.

The chain links TRBV30 to TRBJ2-7; no clear D. Germline CDR1 is GTSNPN and CDR2 is SVGIG (reference sequence). The CDR3 is 17 residues long. V dropped 1 base and J dropped 1 base, with 20 bases sitting between them. CDR3 sequence reads: CAWSATVGLSASYEQYF. The CDR3 region has the DNA TGTGCCTGGAGTGCTACTGTGGGCCTCTCGGCATCCTACGAGCAGTACTTC.

This chain links TRBV25-1 with TRBJ2-1, with D perhaps matching TRBD1 (6 bases). Per the germline V gene, CDR1 is MGHDK and CDR2 is SYGVNS. The CDR3 sequence is 15 residues long. V lost 0 bases and J lost 9, with 15 bases in between. CDR3 protein: CASSEYRQEFGEQFF. In nucleotides, the CDR3 is TGTGCCAGCAGTGAATATAGACAGGAATTTGGTGAGCAGTTCTTC.

V and J are TRBV18 and TRBJ2-5; 7 positions agree with TRBD2. V lost 6 bases, J lost 3 bases, and 4 bases stayed unmatched. CDR3 length: 13 residues. CDR1 is KGHSH, CDR2 LQKENI, per germline. CDR3 in DNA: TGTGCCAGCTCTCCCGGACTAGAAGAGACCCAGTACTTC. This encodes CASSPGLEETQYF.

This chain links TRBV18 with TRBJ1-2; 9 bases line up with TRBD1. This CDR3 is built from 18 residues. Looked up from germline, CDR1 is KGHSH and CDR2 is LQKENI. The V gene end was trimmed by 3 bases and the J gene end by 4 bases; junction bases not matched to a gene: 15. The CDR3 is CASSPSTRTGGAGYGYTF. The CDR3 region has the DNA TGTGCCAGCTCACCGAGTACTCGCACAGGGGGCGCGGGCTATGGCTACACCTTC.

The chain joins TRBV6-6 to TRBJ1-1; the D gene is possibly TRBD1 (5 bases). The CDR3 covers 15 residues. V was shortened by 1 base and J by 2 bases, with 11 bases between the two germline ends. Germline lookup yields CDR1 MNHNY and CDR2 SVGAGI (reference sequence). CDR3 sequence reads: CASSYLGRGNTEAFF. The CDR3 DNA is TGTGCCAGCAGTTACTTGGGACGGGGAAACACTGAAGCTTTCTTT.

The chain couples TRBV2 to TRBJ2-2; possibly TRBD1 or TRBD2 for D (6 bases each). The germline gives CDR1 SNHLY, CDR2 FYNNEI. Trimming left V 6 bases short and J 2 bases short, with 22 bases between. The CDR3 is made up of 18 amino acids. CDR3 residues: CASSLSLRGTLNTGELFF. In nucleotides, the CDR3 is TGTGCCAGCAGCCTTTCCCTCCGCGGGACACTCAACACCGGGGAGCTGTTTTTT.

The chain employs TRBV6-4 and TRBJ1-1; TRBD1 is a possible D gene (6 bases). Trimming left V 7 bases short and J 4 bases short, with 19 bases between. This CDR3 is 15 amino acids long. From germline, CDR1 is MRHNA and CDR2 SNTAGT. The CDR3 spells CASTESAGAGTEAFF. The DNA of the CDR3 is TGTGCCAGCACCGAATCGGCAGGGGCGGGCACTGAAGCTTTCTTT.

V gene TRBV10-3 combines with J gene TRBJ1-4; possibly TRBD1 for D (6 bases). This CDR3 region has 17 residues. Germline-derived CDR1 and CDR2 are ENHRY and SYGVKD. V lost 7 bases and J lost 0, with 18 bases in between. CDR3 DNA sequence: TGTGCCATCACCAAATCTAAAGGGGGGGCAACTAATGAAAAACTGTTTTTT. Protein product: CAITKSKGGATNEKLFF.

V usage is TRBV11-2 and J usage is TRBJ1-1; no firm D call. The CDR3 extends over 13 amino acids. Germline V CDR1 and CDR2: SGHAT, FQNNGV. Trimming left V 5 bases short and J 4 bases short, with 11 bases between. The CDR3 reads CASSPSTVTEAFF. CDR3 DNA: TGTGCCAGCAGCCCTTCCACAGTCACTGAAGCTTTCTTT. The full variable domain, completed using reference TRBV11-2 and TRBJ1-1, is EAGVAQSPRYKIIEKRQSVAFWCNPISGHATLYWYQQILGQGPKLLIQFQNNGVVDDSQLPKDRFSAERLKGVDSTLKIQPAKLEDSAVYLCASSPSTVTEAFFGQGTRLTVV.

The chain uses TRBV20-1 and TRBJ1-1; D is unresolved. Germline values: CDR1 DFQATT, CDR2 SNEGSKA (reference sequence). The CDR3 loop spans 13 amino acids. The V gene lost 3 bases and the J gene lost 3 bases, with 11 bases spanning the gap. CDR3 in amino acids: CSASERQHTEAFF. The CDR3 nucleotides are TGCAGTGCTAGTGAAAGGCAACACACTGAAGCTTTCTTT.

The gene calls are TRBV19 and TRBJ1-1; possible D gene TRBD1, 6 bases. The CDR3 length is 14 residues. V was clipped by 5 bases and J by 1 base, with 11 bases between them. Per the germline V gene, CDR1 is LNHDA and CDR2 is SQIVND (reference sequence). CDR3 sequence: CASSDRTGNTEAFF. The CDR3 nucleotides are TGTGCCAGTAGTGACAGGACGGGGAACACTGAAGCTTTCTTT.

The rearrangement joins TRBV7-2 to TRBJ1-2, with D tentatively TRBD1 (5 bases). V was cut by 3 bases and J by 7 bases, with 18 bases left in between. This CDR3 has 15 residues. CDR1 and CDR2 from the germline V gene are SGHTA and FQGNSA. The CDR3 DNA reads TGTGCCAGCAGCTTCCAGAGTGGGGGGGGAAGTGGCTACACCTTC. Translating it yields CASSFQSGGGSGYTF.

This clone was picked up many times. V gene TRBV19 combines with J gene TRBJ1-2; 7 nucleotides line up with TRBD1. Germline V gene data show CDR1 as LNHDA and CDR2 as SQIVND (reference sequence). Trimming removed 6 bases from V and 5 bases from J; junction bases left unmatched: 9. The CDR3 has 14 amino acids. The CDR3 DNA reads TGTGCCAGTAGCCGTCGACAGGGCCAATATGGCTACACCTTC. Translated: CASSRRQGQYGYTF.

This chain connects TRBV6-1 to TRBJ1-5; D may be TRBD1 (5 bases). The V end lost 1 base, the J end lost 7 bases, and 11 bases lay between the germline ends. This CDR3 has 14 residues. Germline V CDR1 and CDR2: MNHNS, SASEGT. This CDR3 reads CASSEGRGSQPQHF. CDR3 bases: TGTGCCAGCAGTGAAGGTCGGGGGAGCCAGCCCCAGCATTTT.

In its sample, this clone was seen once. The chain is built from TRBV18 and TRBJ2-5; 11 bases align to TRBD2. V was pared by 1 base and J by 0 bases, with 4 bases of the junction left unmatched. This CDR3 has 17 residues. Germline V lookup: CDR1 KGHSH, CDR2 LQKENI. The CDR3 DNA follows: TGTGCCAGCTCACCACGGCTAGCGGGGGGCCACCAAGAGACCCAGTACTTC. Its protein is CASSPRLAGGHQETQYF.

This clone has only one observation. CDR3 coding DNA: TGTGCCAGCTCACCACCGACATCCTACGAGCAGTACTTC. Its translation: CASSPPTSYEQYF. The V gene is TRBV18, the J gene TRBJ2-7; D is undetermined. The length of the CDR3 is 13 residues. Germline-derived CDR1 and CDR2 are KGHSH and LQKENI. The V end lost 0 bases, the J end lost 1 base, and 4 bases lay between the germline ends.

The gene calls are TRBV6-1 and TRBJ1-4; 9 nucleotides agree with TRBD1. J gave up 8 bases and V 4 bases, and 8 bases lay outside the gene matches. This CDR3 has 15 amino acids. Germline V CDR1 and CDR2: MNHNS, SASEGT. The CDR3 DNA is TGTGCCAGCAGTGGGGGGACAGGGAGCCCGGAAAAACTGTTTTTT. Residues: CASSGGTGSPEKLFF.